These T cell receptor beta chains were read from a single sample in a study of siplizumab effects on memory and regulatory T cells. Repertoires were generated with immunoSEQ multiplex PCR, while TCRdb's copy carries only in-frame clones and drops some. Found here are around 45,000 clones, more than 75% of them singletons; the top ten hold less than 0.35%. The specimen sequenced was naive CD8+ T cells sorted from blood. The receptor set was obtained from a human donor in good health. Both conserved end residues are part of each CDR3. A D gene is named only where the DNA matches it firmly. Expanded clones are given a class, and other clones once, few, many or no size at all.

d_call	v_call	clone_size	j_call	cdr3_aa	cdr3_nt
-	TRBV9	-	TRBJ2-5	CASSEQGQETQYF	TGTGCCAGCAGTGAACAGGGTCAAGAGACCCAGTACTTC
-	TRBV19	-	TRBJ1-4	CASSLRQPSNEKLFF	TGTGCCAGTAGTCTTAGACAGCCCTCTAATGAAAAACTGTTTTTT
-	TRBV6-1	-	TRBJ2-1	CASSVMGAYNEQFF	TGTGCCAGCAGCGTAATGGGCGCCTACAATGAGCAGTTCTTC
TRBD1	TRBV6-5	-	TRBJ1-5	CASSLGQGDQPQHF	TGTGCCAGCAGTTTAGGACAGGGGGATCAGCCCCAGCATTTT
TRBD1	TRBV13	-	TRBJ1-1	CASSPDRAFEAFF	TGTGCCAGCAGCCCCGACAGGGCCTTTGAAGCTTTCTTT
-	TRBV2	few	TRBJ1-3	CASSEGSAVSGNTIYF	TGTGCCAGCAGTGAAGGATCGGCAGTTTCTGGAAACACCATATATTTT
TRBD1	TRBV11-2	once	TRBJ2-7	CASSSGRGTGRYEQYF	TGTGCCAGCAGCTCAGGCCGTGGGACAGGGCGGTACGAGCAGTACTTC
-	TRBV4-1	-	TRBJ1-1	CASSQEVLNTEAFF	TGCGCCAGCAGCCAAGAGGTGCTGAACACTGAAGCTTTCTTT
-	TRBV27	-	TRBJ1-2	CASSQGNGYTF	TGTGCCAGCAGTCAGGGGAATGGCTACACCTTC
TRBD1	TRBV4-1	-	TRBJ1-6	CASSQDRGTGGYNSPLHF	TGCGCCAGCAGCCAAGATCGGGGGACAGGAGGTTATAATTCACCCCTCCACTTT
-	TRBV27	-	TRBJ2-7	CASREDSPAYEQYF	TGTGCCAGCAGGGAGGACAGTCCCGCGTACGAGCAGTACTTC
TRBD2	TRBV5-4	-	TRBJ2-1	CASSLRTSGRAKENEQFF	TGTGCCAGCAGCTTAAGGACTAGCGGGAGGGCCAAGGAAAATGAGCAGTTCTTC
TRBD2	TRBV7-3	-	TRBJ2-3	CASTALAGGSTDTQYF	TGTGCCAGCACCGCACTAGCGGGAGGAAGCACAGATACGCAGTATTTT
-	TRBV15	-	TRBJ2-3	CATSRVELAGTDTQYF	TGTGCCACCAGCAGAGTGGAACTAGCTGGCACAGATACGCAGTATTTT
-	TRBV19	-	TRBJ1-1	CASSPNTEAFF	TGTGCCAGTTCGCCGAACACTGAAGCTTTCTTT
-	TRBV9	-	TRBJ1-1	CASSAEGGNTEAFF	TGTGCCAGCAGCGCCGAGGGAGGGAACACTGAAGCTTTCTTT
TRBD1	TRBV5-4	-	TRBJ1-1	CASSWVTGGVSEAFF	TGTGCCAGCAGCTGGGTGACAGGGGGCGTGTCTGAAGCTTTCTTT
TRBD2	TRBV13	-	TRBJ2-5	CASSLGREGGETQYF	TGTGCCAGCAGCTTAGGCCGGGAGGGGGGAGAGACCCAGTACTTC
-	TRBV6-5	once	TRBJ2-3	CASSRGGYTDTQYF	TGTGCCAGCAGTAGGGGGGGCTACACAGATACGCAGTATTTT
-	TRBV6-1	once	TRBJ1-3	CASKSSGRNTIYF	TGTGCCAGCAAGAGTAGTGGGAGAAACACCATATATTTT
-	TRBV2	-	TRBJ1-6	CASKAGTSPLHF	TGTGCCAGCAAGGCAGGGACGTCACCCCTCCACTTT
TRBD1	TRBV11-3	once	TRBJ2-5	CASSAGTGETQYF	TGTGCCAGCAGCGCCGGGACAGGGGAGACCCAGTACTTC
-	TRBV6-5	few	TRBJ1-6	CASTYRSNNSPLHF	TGTGCCAGCACCTACAGGAGCAATAATTCACCCCTCCACTTT
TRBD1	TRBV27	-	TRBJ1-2	CASSLAPGTEFYYGYTF	TGTGCCAGCAGTTTGGCCCCCGGGACAGAGTTTTACTATGGCTACACCTTC
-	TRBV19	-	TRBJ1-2	CAVRRALYGYTF	TGTGCCGTTAGGAGAGCCCTCTATGGCTACACCTTC
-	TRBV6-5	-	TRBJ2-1	CASSSDSYNEQFF	TGTGCCAGCAGTTCCGACTCATACAATGAGCAGTTCTTC
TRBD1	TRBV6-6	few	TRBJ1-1	CATTTGTRTEAFF	TGTGCCACTACGACAGGGACCCGCACTGAAGCTTTCTTT
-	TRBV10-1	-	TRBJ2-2	CASSESIGPAGRPGELFF	TGCGCCAGCAGTGAGTCGATAGGTCCAGCCGGGAGACCCGGGGAGCTGTTTTTT
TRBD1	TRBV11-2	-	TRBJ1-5	CASSFGTGNQPQHF	TGTGCCAGCAGCTTCGGGACAGGCAATCAGCCCCAGCATTTT
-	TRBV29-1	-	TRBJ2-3	CSLERWQGEEHTQYF	TGCAGCTTGGAGAGGTGGCAGGGAGAGGAACATACGCAGTATTTT
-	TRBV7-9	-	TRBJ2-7	CASSTGTKYEQYF	TGTGCCAGCAGCACTGGGACGAAGTACGAGCAGTACTTC
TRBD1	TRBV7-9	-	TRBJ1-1	CASSPAGGTEAFF	TGTGCCAGCAGCCCGGCAGGGGGCACTGAAGCTTTCTTT
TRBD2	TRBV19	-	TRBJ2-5	CATSGGIQETQYF	TGTGCCACCTCGGGAGGAATCCAAGAGACCCAGTACTTC
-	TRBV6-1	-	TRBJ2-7	CASSEPSEQYF	TGTGCCAGCAGTGAACCATCCGAGCAGTACTTC
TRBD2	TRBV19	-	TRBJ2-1	CASTSGLNEQFF	TGTGCCAGTACTAGCGGGCTTAATGAGCAGTTCTTC
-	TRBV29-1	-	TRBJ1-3	CSVESLRVDGNTIYF	TGCAGCGTTGAGTCCCTAAGGGTGGACGGAAACACCATATATTTT
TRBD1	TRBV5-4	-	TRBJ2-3	CASSYPEQGAGGDTQYF	TGTGCCAGCAGCTACCCAGAACAGGGGGCGGGCGGAGATACGCAGTATTTT
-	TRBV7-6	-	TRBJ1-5	CASSLGPGTSQPQHF	TGTGCCAGCAGCTTAGGACCGGGTACAAGTCAGCCCCAGCATTTT
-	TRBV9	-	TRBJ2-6	CASSPRDTRSSGANVLTF	TGTGCCAGCAGCCCCCGGGACACTCGGAGCTCTGGGGCCAACGTCCTGACTTTC
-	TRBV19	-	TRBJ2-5	CASAPGGGLTQYF	TGTGCCAGTGCCCCCGGGGGCGGATTGACCCAGTACTTC
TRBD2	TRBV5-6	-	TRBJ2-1	CASSAPGLAGLRSEQFF	TGTGCCAGCAGCGCCCCGGGACTAGCGGGGCTACGGAGTGAGCAGTTCTTC
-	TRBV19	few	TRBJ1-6	CASSSPGDGSPLHF	TGTGCCAGTTCTTCCCCAGGGGATGGGTCACCCCTCCACTTT
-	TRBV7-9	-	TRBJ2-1	CASSLYLASNGEQFF	TGTGCCAGCAGCTTGTATCTGGCCTCGAATGGGGAGCAGTTCTTC
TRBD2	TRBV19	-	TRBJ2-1	CASRLSGNSYNEQFF	TGTGCCAGTAGACTCAGCGGGAACTCCTACAATGAGCAGTTCTTC
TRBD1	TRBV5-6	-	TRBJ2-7	CASSFIGQGAYEQYF	TGTGCCAGCAGCTTTATAGGACAGGGGGCCTACGAGCAGTACTTC
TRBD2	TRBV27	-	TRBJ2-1	CASSFGGGYNEQFF	TGTGCCAGCAGTTTTGGGGGGGGCTACAATGAGCAGTTCTTC